The clone carrying this TCR beta chain was recorded once. Sequencing was performed with immunoSEQ multiplex PCR; in TCRdb, only in-frame clones are kept and a portion is missing. Found here are around 170,000 clones, about 88% of them singletons; the top ten hold over 9%. The time point is: blood 4 weeks post-SBRT, at nephrectomy. The treatment is: 15 Gy SBRT to primary tumor, nephrectomy 4 weeks later. Radiation-treated patients gave blood at baseline, week 2 and week 4. This entry is derived from a study of radiation and T cells in renal cell carcinoma. CDR1 MDHEN and CDR2 SYDVKM come from the germline V gene. The ends were cut back, 6 bases at V and 4 bases at J, with 15 bases in the middle. CDR3 length: 14 residues.

The V gene is TRBV28, the J gene TRBJ1-1; possible D gene TRBD1, 5 bases. This specimen was blood, taken from a patient whose treatment included radiotherapy and nephrectomy. This sequence originates from a woman in her forties or fifties with renal cell carcinoma. CDR3 in DNA: TGTGCCAGCAGCCTGGGACCTTATATCACTGAAGCTTTCTTT. As protein: CASSLGPYITEAFF.